The rows below give T cell receptor beta chains drawn from one sample of a study of T cell clonotyping in hematopoietic cell transplantation. Profiling relied on immunoSEQ multiplex PCR, and the TCRdb table lists in-frame clones only, not all of them. Here the sample spans under 45,000 clones, about 90% being singletons. The sample comprised peripheral blood mononuclear cells. These receptor sequences come from a woman in her forties in good health. Some clones in this sample may be carry-over from other donors' samples. Both conserved end residues are part of each CDR3. Fields, in order: D gene, CDR3 length, clone size, J gene, V gene, CDR3 protein, CDR3 DNA. The D gene is left open where the match is weak. Not every row has a clone size; where given, it reads once, few, many or a size class.

D gene: TRBD1
CDR3 length: 16
clone size: NA
J gene: TRBJ1-4
V gene: TRBV5-1
CDR3 protein: CASSLLPGQGNEKLFF
CDR3 DNA: TGCGCCAGCAGCTTGTTACCGGGACAGGGGAATGAAAAACTGTTTTTT

D gene: TRBD1
CDR3 length: 16
clone size: NA
J gene: TRBJ2-3
V gene: TRBV28
CDR3 protein: CASSPWTGVSTDTQYF
CDR3 DNA: TGTGCCAGCAGTCCGTGGACAGGGGTAAGCACAGATACGCAGTATTTT

D gene: TRBD1
CDR3 length: 15
clone size: NA
J gene: TRBJ1-1
V gene: TRBV27
CDR3 protein: CASSLGQGMNTEAFF
CDR3 DNA: TGTGCCAGCAGTTTAGGACAGGGCATGAACACTGAAGCTTTCTTT

D gene: NA
CDR3 length: 14
clone size: NA
J gene: TRBJ1-2
V gene: TRBV5-6
CDR3 protein: CASSFGGSDYGYTF
CDR3 DNA: TGTGCCAGCAGCTTCGGGGGCTCGGACTATGGCTACACCTTC

D gene: NA
CDR3 length: 14
clone size: NA
J gene: TRBJ2-7
V gene: TRBV4-1
CDR3 protein: CASEYRWRSYEQYF
CDR3 DNA: TGCGCCAGCGAGTATCGTTGGCGTTCCTACGAGCAGTACTTC

D gene: NA
CDR3 length: 13
clone size: NA
J gene: TRBJ2-3
V gene: TRBV28
CDR3 protein: CASTYTGTDTQYF
CDR3 DNA: TGTGCCAGCACCTACACAGGAACAGATACGCAGTATTTT

D gene: TRBD1
CDR3 length: 14
clone size: NA
J gene: TRBJ2-5
V gene: TRBV9
CDR3 protein: CASSTGTGGETQYF
CDR3 DNA: TGTGCCAGCAGCACTGGGACAGGAGGAGAGACCCAGTACTTC

D gene: NA
CDR3 length: 15
clone size: NA
J gene: TRBJ1-2
V gene: TRBV28
CDR3 protein: CASSFGASSISGYTF
CDR3 DNA: TGTGCCAGCAGTTTCGGCGCCTCGTCTATTAGTGGCTACACCTTC

D gene: NA
CDR3 length: 14
clone size: NA
J gene: TRBJ1-1
V gene: TRBV14
CDR3 protein: CASSRSQGVSEAFF
CDR3 DNA: TGTGCCAGCAGCCGATCACAGGGAGTATCTGAAGCTTTCTTT

D gene: TRBD2
CDR3 length: 13
clone size: NA
J gene: TRBJ2-7
V gene: TRBV30
CDR3 protein: CAWVVAGGGEQYF
CDR3 DNA: TGTGCCTGGGTCGTAGCGGGAGGAGGCGAGCAGTACTTC

D gene: NA
CDR3 length: 15
clone size: NA
J gene: TRBJ1-4
V gene: TRBV5-4
CDR3 protein: CASSIGVATNEKLFF
CDR3 DNA: TGTGCCAGCAGCATCGGGGTTGCAACTAATGAAAAACTGTTTTTT

D gene: TRBD1
CDR3 length: 15
clone size: NA
J gene: TRBJ1-2
V gene: TRBV5-1
CDR3 protein: CASSSSSTGTYGYTF
CDR3 DNA: TGCGCCAGCAGCTCTTCCTCGACAGGGACCTATGGCTACACCTTC

D gene: NA
CDR3 length: 15
clone size: NA
J gene: TRBJ1-2
V gene: TRBV19
CDR3 protein: CASSIEGRGPYGYTF
CDR3 DNA: TGTGCCAGTAGTATTGAGGGCAGGGGTCCGTATGGCTACACCTTC

D gene: TRBD2
CDR3 length: 16
clone size: once
J gene: TRBJ2-2
V gene: TRBV10-3
CDR3 protein: CAISEVRGSPSGELFF
CDR3 DNA: TGTGCCATCAGTGAGGTACGCGGGAGCCCCAGCGGGGAGCTGTTTTTT

D gene: NA
CDR3 length: 14
clone size: NA
J gene: TRBJ2-5
V gene: TRBV5-1
CDR3 protein: CASSFGPEEETQYF
CDR3 DNA: TGCGCCAGCAGCTTCGGGCCAGAGGAGGAGACCCAGTACTTC

D gene: TRBD1
CDR3 length: 14
clone size: NA
J gene: TRBJ1-4
V gene: TRBV5-1
CDR3 protein: CASSPTGGNEKLFF
CDR3 DNA: TGCGCCAGCAGCCCGACAGGGGGGAATGAAAAACTGTTTTTT